These 21 T cell receptor beta chains were sequenced from one sample in a study of diagnostic markers for celiac disease. After re-calling the reads, TCRdb lists one entry per CDR3 protein, DNA absent. This sample's clone table lists 7,000 to 9,500 distinct CDR3 sequences. The sample consisted of either unsorted cells or a sorted T cell fraction (not recorded which). These receptors came from a human donor. This table probably holds off-target reads from a library built for another chain.

In terms of frequency, this clonotype is medium-sized. The V call is TRBV10-3, the J call TRBJ2-7. Germline V gene data show CDR1 as ENHRY and CDR2 as SYGVKD. The CDR3 extends over 13 amino acids. CDR3 region: CAISVLATYEQYF.

V is TRBV30 and J is TRBJ2-1. There are 13 residues in the CDR3. Germline values: CDR1 GTSNPN, CDR2 SVGIG (reference sequence). CDR3: CAWRHLLLDEQFF.

The V gene is TRBV12-3 or TRBV12-4, the J gene TRBJ1-6. This CDR3 spans 15 amino acids. CDR3 sequence reads: CASSLTQAYNSPLHF.

The rearrangement joins TRBV11-2 to TRBJ2-1; TCRdb designates TRBD1, a call that cannot be tested without DNA. Germline CDR1 and CDR2: SGHAT and FQNNGV. The CDR3 has 16 amino acids. The CDR3 sequence: CASSSPGGDWDNEQFF.

This CDR3 reads CASTSRREAGEQFF. The V and J genes are TRBV12-3 or TRBV12-4 and TRBJ2-1; without DNA, the TCRdb call of TRBD2 cannot be checked. The length of the CDR3 is 14 residues.

This chain links TRBV5-1 with TRBJ2-5. CDR3 length: 13 amino acids. Germline CDR1 is SGHRS and CDR2 is YFSETQ. CDR3 amino acids: CASSLAARETQYF. Based on the CDR3 plus reference TRBV5-1 and TRBJ2-5, the full variable domain is KAGVTQTPRYLIKTRGQQVTLSCSPISGHRSVSWYQQTPGQGLQFLFEYFSETQRNKGNFPGRFSGRQFSNSRSEMNVSTLELGDSALYLCASSLAARETQYFGPGTRLLVL.

This chain connects TRBV12-3 or TRBV12-4 to TRBJ1-2. The CDR3 runs 13 residues. The CDR3 region is CASSFGREVGYTF.

The chain is built from TRBV6-1 and TRBJ2-5; with no DNA, the TCRdb D assignment of TRBD1 cannot be verified. CDR3 length equals 14 residues. Per germline, CDR1 MNHNS and CDR2 SASEGT. The CDR3 here is CASSVTGTQETQYF.

The rearrangement joins TRBV2 to TRBJ2-5; the D gene TCRdb calls, TRBD1, cannot be checked with no DNA. CDR3 length equals 15 residues. Germline V gene data show CDR1 as SNHLY and CDR2 as FYNNEI. CDR3: CASSYDREVGETQYF.

The chain recombines TRBV5-1 with TRBJ1-4; the D call from TCRdb, TRBD1, cannot be confirmed without DNA. The CDR3 loop spans 17 amino acids. Germline V lookup: CDR1 SGHRS, CDR2 YFSETQ. The CDR3 loop reads CASSLRGAGWLNEKLFF.

This clonotype is deemed medium-sized by its frequency. CDR3 protein: CASIHTNTGELFF. The chain combines TRBV7-9 with TRBJ2-2. The CDR3 runs 13 residues. Germline-derived CDR1 and CDR2 are SEHNR and FQNEAQ (reference sequence).

This chain joins TRBV20-1 and TRBJ2-1. This CDR3 has 15 residues. The germline CDR1 and CDR2 sequences are DFQATT and SNEGSKA (reference sequence). Here the CDR3 reads CSARLATKAYNEQFF.

V usage is TRBV7-2 and J usage is TRBJ2-5; the D call from TCRdb, TRBD2, cannot be confirmed without DNA. Germline V gives CDR1 SGHTA, CDR2 FQGNSA. The CDR3 has 16 residues. This chain's CDR3 is CASSEAGLAGEETQYF.

This clonotype is classed as medium-sized by frequency. The chain uses TRBV29-1 and TRBJ2-3; TCRdb indicates TRBD1, and absent DNA this call remains unverified. The CDR3 is 14 amino acids. Looked up from germline, CDR1 is SQVTM and CDR2 is ANQGSEA. This CDR3 reads CSVAGTGYTDTQYF.

This clonotype is classed as medium-sized by frequency. The chain links TRBV3-1 to TRBJ2-7; absent DNA, TCRdb's TRBD2 call cannot be checked. The CDR3 totals 15 residues. Germline V gene data show CDR1 as LGHDT and CDR2 as YNNKEL (reference sequence). The CDR3 protein is CASSPRTSGTYEQYF.

The V and J genes are TRBV4-2 and TRBJ1-1; there is no DNA to check the TCRdb D call of TRBD1. This CDR3 spans 15 amino acids. Germline V gene sequence: CDR1 LGHNA, CDR2 YNFKEQ. The CDR3: CASSQVVGGGTEAFF.

Measured by frequency, this clonotype is medium-sized. The V gene is TRBV20-1, the J gene TRBJ2-1; TCRdb's D gene call, TRBD2, goes unchecked for lack of DNA. CDR1 and CDR2 from the germline V gene are DFQATT and SNEGSKA (reference sequence). This CDR3 spans 17 amino acids. CDR3 sequence: CSARAPRSSPRVNEQFF.

CDR3 loop: CASSLGSELGYTF. The chain combines TRBV11-2 with TRBJ1-2. Looked up from germline, CDR1 is SGHAT and CDR2 is FQNNGV. The length of the CDR3 is 13 residues.

V is TRBV7-6 and J is TRBJ1-2. Germline CDR1 and CDR2: SGHVS and FNYEAQ. This CDR3 has 17 residues. This chain's CDR3 is CASSLAPGGGLGYGYTF.

The V and J genes are TRBV6-2 or TRBV6-3 and TRBJ2-3. The germline gives CDR1 MNHEY, CDR2 SVGEGT. This CDR3 comprises 16 residues. The CDR3 is CASSDPGLAGTDTQYF.

The chain couples TRBV5-1 to TRBJ1-2; TCRdb reports TRBD1, a call that lacks DNA to check it against. This CDR3 comprises 14 residues. Germline loops: CDR1 SGHRS, CDR2 YFSETQ. CDR3 residues: CASSWGGARYGYTF. Full variable domain (missing parts from reference TRBV5-1 and TRBJ1-2): KAGVTQTPRYLIKTRGQQVTLSCSPISGHRSVSWYQQTPGQGLQFLFEYFSETQRNKGNFPGRFSGRQFSNSRSEMNVSTLELGDSALYLCASSWGGARYGYTFGSGTRLTVV.